The 24 T cell receptor beta chains below were found in one sample sequenced in a study of T cell responses to AZD1222 COVID-19 vaccine. Method: immunoSEQ multiplex PCR; TCRdb's copy keeps in-frame clones and lacks some. This sample has about 130,000 clones, with more than 80% found just once. Specimen: peripheral blood, collected on day 0 of AZD1222 vaccination. Receptors originate from an adult in good health.

This clone was detected only a few times. This chain connects TRBV28 to TRBJ1-2; a possible D gene is TRBD1 (5 bases). The CDR3 is 15 residues long. The V end was cut by 5 bases, the J end by 8 bases, with 21 bases between. CDR1 is MDHEN and CDR2 is SYDVKM in the germline V gene. CDR3 region: CASSGGPMAVGGYTF. The CDR3 DNA is TGTGCCAGCAGTGGGGGACCCATGGCCGTAGGAGGCTACACCTTC.

The rearrangement uses TRBV28 and TRBJ2-3; weak D call: TRBD2 (6 bases). V was cut by 2 bases and J by 1 base, with 16 bases left in between. The CDR3 is 17 residues long. Germline CDR1 MDHEN, CDR2 SYDVKM. The CDR3, as DNA: TGTGCCAGCAGTTTAGGGAAGCGCTCGGGAGGCACAGATACGCAGTATTTT. It codes for CASSLGKRSGGTDTQYF.

This sequence joins TRBV19 and TRBJ1-2; unclear D gene. Trimming left V 7 bases short and J 4 bases short, with 19 bases between. This CDR3 is 15 amino acids long. Germline-derived CDR1 and CDR2 are LNHDA and SQIVND (reference sequence). The chain's CDR3 is CASNLAAIVGYGYTF. In nucleotides, the CDR3 is TGTGCCAGTAATTTGGCGGCAATTGTCGGCTATGGCTACACCTTC.

To note about this clone: Its ends do not fully match the called genes, so a read error is possible. The chain links TRBV7-7 to TRBJ2-1; no definite D call. CDR1 SSHAT and CDR2 FNYEAQ come from the germline V gene (reference sequence). The CDR3 runs to 15 residues. CDR3 amino acids: CASSLLGPGTDEQFF. CDR3 sequence (DNA): TGTGCTAGCAGCTTATTAGGACCCGGAACCGATGAGCAGTTCTTC.

This chain uses TRBV3-1 (or the pseudogene TRBV3-2) with TRBJ1-3; no firm D call. The length of the CDR3 is 15 residues. Germline CDR1 LGHDT, CDR2 YNNKEL (reference sequence). Between the trimmed V and J ends, which lost 5 bases and 0 bases, there was a span of 11 bases. CDR3 loop: CASSSAPISGNTIYF. The CDR3 DNA sequence: TGTGCCAGCAGCTCTGCACCTATCTCTGGAAACACCATATATTTT.

V gene TRBV5-1 combines with J gene TRBJ2-2, with TRBD1 matching over 8 bases. Per the germline V gene, CDR1 is SGHRS and CDR2 is YFSETQ. There are 16 residues in the CDR3. The V and J ends lost 0 bases and 1 base, in that order; junction bases with no gene match: 2. CDR3 DNA sequence: TGCGCCAGCAGCTTGGCCGGGACAGGGAACACCGGGGAGCTGTTTTTT. Translated, it gives CASSLAGTGNTGELFF.

The chain is built from TRBV5-4 and TRBJ1-1; 10 bases fit TRBD1. Looked up from germline, CDR1 is SGHNT and CDR2 is YYREEE (reference sequence). The ends lost 4 bases at V and 10 bases at J; junction bases unmatched: 10. The CDR3 has 14 amino acids. The CDR3 bases are TGTGCCAGCAGCGCACAGGGACAGGGGAGCGGAGCTTTCTTT. Translating it yields CASSAQGQGSGAFF.

The chain recombines TRBV28 with TRBJ2-2; no clear D gene. Germline assignment: CDR1 MDHEN and CDR2 SYDVKM. The CDR3 consists of 16 residues. V was cut by 2 bases and J by 3 bases, with 13 bases left in between. Here the CDR3 DNA reads TGTGCCAGCAGTTTAGGGATCTCGTGGGACACCGGGGAGCTGTTTTTT. This gives the protein CASSLGISWDTGELFF.

Regarding this clone: One junction end disagrees with the germline gene, perhaps due to a read error. V and J are TRBV7-7 and TRBJ2-5, with TRBD1 as a possible D gene (5 bases). The germline V gene encodes CDR1 SSHAT and CDR2 FNYEAQ (reference sequence). The length of the CDR3 is 15 residues. This CDR3 is CASSLGPTGQETQYF. As DNA, the CDR3 is TGTGCTAGCAGCTTAGGGCCCACAGGTCAAGAGACCCAGTACTTC.

The V and J genes are TRBV30 and TRBJ2-7; 8 nucleotides agree with TRBD1. CDR1 and CDR2 (germline): GTSNPN, SVGIG (reference sequence). The CDR3 totals 14 residues. V shed 7 bases, J shed 2 bases, and the junction held 10 bases outside the gene matches. The CDR3 is CASQTGQAPYEQYF. DNA of the CDR3: TGTGCCTCGCAGACGGGACAGGCCCCCTACGAGCAGTACTTC.

This chain joins TRBV19 and TRBJ2-7; TRBD1 matches at 7 bases. V lost 3 bases, J lost 3 bases, and 5 bases stayed unmatched. Germline CDR1 LNHDA, CDR2 SQIVND (reference sequence). The CDR3 is 14 residues long. The CDR3 reads CASSMGQNLYEQYF. CDR3 in DNA: TGTGCCAGTAGTATGGGACAGAACCTCTACGAGCAGTACTTC.

The genes are TRBV3-1 (or the pseudogene TRBV3-2) and TRBJ2-7; D is ambiguous. CDR3 length: 16 residues. The germline V and J ends were trimmed by 4 bases and 0 bases, with 16 bases remaining between them. The germline CDR1 and CDR2 sequences are LGHDT and YNNKEL (reference sequence). CDR3 residues: CASSRGEYRSSYEQYF. Here the CDR3 DNA reads TGTGCCAGCAGCCGTGGTGAGTACCGGAGCTCCTACGAGCAGTACTTC.

This chain connects TRBV7-3 to TRBJ2-3, with TRBD2 matching 9 bases. The CDR3 has 16 residues. V was pared by 1 base and J by 2 bases, with 4 bases of the junction left unmatched. Germline V gene data show CDR1 as SGHTA and CDR2 as FQGTGA. In DNA, the CDR3 is TGTGCCAGCAGCTTAAGCTCTAGCGGGAACACAGATACGCAGTATTTT. Encoded protein: CASSLSSSGNTDTQYF.

This rearrangement joins TRBV7-8 to TRBJ1-1; D possibly corresponds to TRBD1 (5 bases). V was cut by 3 bases and J by 1 base, with 9 bases left in between. From germline, CDR1 is SGHVS and CDR2 FQNEAQ. The CDR3 has 14 amino acids. The CDR3: CASSFFGANTEAFF. CDR3 nucleotides: TGTGCCAGCAGCTTCTTCGGGGCGAACACTGAAGCTTTCTTT. Supplemented by reference TRBV7-8 and TRBJ1-1, the full variable domain reads GAGVSQSPRYKVAKRGQDVALRCDPISGHVSLFWYQQALGQGPEFLTYFQNEAQLDKSGLPSDRFFAERPEGSVSTLKIQRTQQEDSAVYLCASSFFGANTEAFFGQGTRLTVV.

V is TRBV11-3 and J is TRBJ2-1, with 7 nucleotides matching TRBD2. This CDR3 region has 16 residues. Germline trimming cut 3 bases from V and 6 bases from J; bases unmatched to any gene: 11. Germline V gene sequence: CDR1 SGHNT, CDR2 YENEEA. CDR3 residues: CASSLSAAGRGNEQFF. CDR3 nucleotides: TGTGCCAGCAGCTTGTCGGCAGCGGGAAGGGGCAATGAGCAGTTCTTC.

The chain links TRBV3-1 (or the pseudogene TRBV3-2) to TRBJ1-6; 8 nucleotides match TRBD1. After removal of 1 base from V and 9 bases from J, the junction contained 8 bases not matched to a gene. Germline CDR1 reads LGHDT; CDR2 reads YNNKEL (reference sequence). The CDR3 is made up of 16 amino acids. The CDR3 DNA reads TGTGCCAGCAGCCAAGCACCAGGACAGGGCGGTTCACCCCTCCACTTT. Translation: CASSQAPGQGGSPLHF.

The chain employs TRBV28 and TRBJ2-3; D is undetermined. This CDR3 is built from 17 residues. V was clipped by 8 bases and J by 3 bases, with 24 bases between them. CDR1 is MDHEN, CDR2 SYDVKM, per germline. CDR3 loop: CASAKRPWTTLTDTQYF. Written as DNA, the CDR3 is TGTGCCAGCGCAAAGAGACCCTGGACGACCCTAACAGATACGCAGTATTTT.

This clone appeared a single time. The rearrangement links TRBV28 to TRBJ2-1; 14 nucleotides align to TRBD2. The CDR3 contains 15 residues. Unmatched junction bases numbered 13, after V lost 9 bases and J lost 12 bases. Germline CDR1 is MDHEN and CDR2 is SYDVKM. The CDR3 loop reads CASYGLAGGLVGQFF. The DNA of the CDR3 is TGTGCCAGTTATGGACTAGCGGGGGGCCTTGTAGGGCAGTTCTTC.

The chain joins TRBV7-9 to TRBJ1-1; no clear D gene. CDR1 is SEHNR and CDR2 is FQNEAQ in the germline V gene (reference sequence). This CDR3 region has 13 residues. The V end was cut by 2 bases, the J end by 1 base, with 5 bases between. The chain's CDR3 is CASSLKENTEAFF. The CDR3 coding sequence is TGTGCCAGCAGCTTAAAAGAGAACACTGAAGCTTTCTTT.

The chain links TRBV24-1 to TRBJ2-3, with 11 bases identical to TRBD2. V lost 9 bases and J lost 6; bases outside the gene matches: 4. The V gene's germline CDR1 is KGHDR and CDR2 SFDVKD. The CDR3 runs 13 residues. CDR3 coding DNA: TGTGCCACCGGGACTAGCGGTTGGGATACGCAGTATTTT. As protein: CATGTSGWDTQYF.

This clone was recorded once. The chain uses TRBV29-1 and TRBJ2-7, with no clear D. V dropped 4 bases and J dropped 7 bases, with 14 bases sitting between them. The CDR3 extends over 12 amino acids. The germline CDR1 and CDR2 sequences are SQVTM and ANQGSEA. The CDR3 is CSVGGQFGEQYF. Written as DNA, the CDR3 is TGCAGCGTTGGGGGTCAATTCGGGGAGCAGTACTTC.

V and J are TRBV19 and TRBJ1-1, with TRBD1 identical over 7 bases. V trimming: 4 bases; J trimming: 1 base; junction bases outside the gene matches: 3. Germline V gene data show CDR1 as LNHDA and CDR2 as SQIVND (reference sequence). This CDR3 comprises 14 residues. DNA for the CDR3: TGTGCCAGTAGTAGGTGGGACAGGAACACTGAAGCTTTCTTT. It codes for CASSRWDRNTEAFF. Filled out from reference TRBV19 and TRBJ1-1, the complete variable domain reads DGGITQSPKYLFRKEGQNVTLSCEQNLNHDAMYWYRQDPGQGLRLIYYSQIVNDFQKGDIAEGYSVSREKKESFPLTVTSAQKNPTAFYLCASSRWDRNTEAFFGQGTRLTVV.

This clone was detected once. The chain combines TRBV2 with TRBJ2-1; a possible D gene is TRBD1 (6 bases). The germline V and J ends were trimmed by 6 bases and 7 bases, with 19 bases remaining between them. The CDR3 sequence is 15 residues long. Germline CDR1 is SNHLY and CDR2 is FYNNEI. CDR3 in amino acids: CASRALGAPRNEQFF. Here the CDR3 DNA reads TGTGCCAGCAGGGCCTTGGGGGCGCCCCGGAATGAGCAGTTCTTC.

V is TRBV28 and J is TRBJ1-2, with TRBD1 identical over 8 bases. Germline V lookup: CDR1 MDHEN, CDR2 SYDVKM. V shed 7 bases, J shed 0 bases, and the junction held 13 bases outside the gene matches. This CDR3 is 17 amino acids long. CDR3 coding DNA: TGTGCCAGCACCACCCCGGCCGGGACAGGAGCTAACTATGGCTACACCTTC. Encoded protein: CASTTPAGTGANYGYTF.